This TCR beta chain was observed in a study of T cells after yellow fever vaccination. The wider study: It was SMART-Seq v4 Ultra Low Input that prepared the fractions with low cell numbers.

Each CDR3 protein is one row after TCRdb ran MiXCR on the 5' RACE reads. The data contain fewer than 650,000 distinct CDR3 sequences, around a fifth of them seen just once; the ten biggest clones take up about a sixth. Turning to this clonotype: Its antigen is unidentified.

V lost 5 bases to trimming and J lost 5 bases, with 15 bases between them. This CDR3 is built from 15 residues. Germline-derived CDR1 and CDR2 are SGHTA and FQGNSA. General study results and limits: Clones that expanded after primary vaccination mostly reappeared after the booster (just over 95% CD4, around 87% CD8).

The material was PBMCs, obtained approximately 20 days after the first yellow fever vaccination. The source is a man between 18 and 29 years old who received the YFV17D yellow fever vaccine. The chain couples TRBV7-2 to TRBJ2-2, with a tentative D call TRBD1 (6 bases). The CDR3 protein is CASSTRTEKTGELFF. The CDR3 bases are TGTGCCAGCAGCACTCGGACAGAAAAGACCGGGGAGCTGTTTTTT.